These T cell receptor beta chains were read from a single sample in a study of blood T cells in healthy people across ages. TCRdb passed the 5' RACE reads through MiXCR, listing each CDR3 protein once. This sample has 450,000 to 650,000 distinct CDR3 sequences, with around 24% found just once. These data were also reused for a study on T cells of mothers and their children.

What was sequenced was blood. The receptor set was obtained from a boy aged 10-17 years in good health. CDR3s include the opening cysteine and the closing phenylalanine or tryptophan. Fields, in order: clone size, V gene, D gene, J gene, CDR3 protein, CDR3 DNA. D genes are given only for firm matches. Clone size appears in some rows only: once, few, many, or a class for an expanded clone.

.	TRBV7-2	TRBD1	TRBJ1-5	CASSPDRANQPQHF	TGTGCCAGCAGCCCAGACAGGGCGAATCAGCCCCAGCATTTT
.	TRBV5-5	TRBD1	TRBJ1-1	CASSFGTGNTEAFF	TGTGCCAGCAGCTTCGGGACAGGGAACACTGAAGCTTTCTTT
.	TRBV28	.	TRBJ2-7	CASIDGGGYSYEQYF	TGTGCCAGCATAGATGGCGGAGGATACTCCTACGAGCAGTACTTC
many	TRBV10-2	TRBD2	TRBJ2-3	CASSDGGITDTQYF	TGCGCCAGCAGTGACGGGGGGATCACAGATACGCAGTATTTT
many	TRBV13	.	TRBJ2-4	CASSLLVGKNIQYF	TGTGCCAGCAGCTTACTAGTCGGCAAAAACATTCAGTACTTC
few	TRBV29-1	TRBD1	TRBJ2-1	CSVVDRDSYNEQFF	TGCAGCGTCGTAGACAGGGACTCCTACAATGAGCAGTTCTTC
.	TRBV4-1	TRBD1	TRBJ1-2	CASSQDRGTGYGYTF	TGCGCCAGCAGCCAAGATCGGGGGACAGGGTATGGCTACACCTTC
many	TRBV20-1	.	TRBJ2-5	CSARDWGETQYF	TGCAGTGCTAGAGATTGGGGGGAGACCCAGTACTTC
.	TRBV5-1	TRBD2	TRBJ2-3	CASSLVGREDTDTQYF	TGCGCCAGCAGCTTGGTTGGGCGGGAGGACACAGATACGCAGTATTTT
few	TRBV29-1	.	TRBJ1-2	CSVEFWSPRNGYTF	TGCAGCGTTGAATTCTGGAGCCCAAGAAATGGCTACACCTTC
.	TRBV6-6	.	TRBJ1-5	CASSRTGPNQPQHF	TGTGCCAGCAGTCGAACAGGTCCTAATCAGCCCCAGCATTTT
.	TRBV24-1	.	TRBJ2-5	CATTRTDRQETQYF	TGTGCCACCACGAGGACAGACCGACAAGAGACCCAGTACTTC
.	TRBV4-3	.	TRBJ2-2	CASSQDELGTGELFF	TGCGCCAGCAGCCAAGATGAGTTGGGGACCGGGGAGCTGTTTTTT
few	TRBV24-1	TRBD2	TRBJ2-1	CATSAIRTSGGTYNEQFF	TGTGCCACCAGTGCCATCAGGACTAGCGGGGGGACCTACAATGAGCAGTTCTTC
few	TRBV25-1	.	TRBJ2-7	CASSDQGVRQYF	TGTGCCAGCAGTGATCAGGGAGTGAGGCAGTACTTC
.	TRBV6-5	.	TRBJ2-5	CASSYTDHPRETQYF	TGTGCCAGCAGTTACACGGACCATCCCCGGGAGACCCAGTACTTC
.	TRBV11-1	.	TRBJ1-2	CASSLALGQVYGYTF	TGTGCCAGCAGCTTAGCACTCGGACAAGTCTATGGCTACACCTTC
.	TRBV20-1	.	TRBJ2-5	CSARTGPGETQYF	TGCAGTGCTAGGACGGGCCCCGGTGAGACCCAGTACTTC
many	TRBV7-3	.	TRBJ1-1	CASSFSGNTEAFF	TGTGCCAGCAGCTTTTCGGGGAACACTGAAGCTTTCTTT
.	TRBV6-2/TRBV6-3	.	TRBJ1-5	CASSTTGYLHQPQHF	TGTGCCAGCAGTACGACAGGTTATTTACATCAGCCCCAGCATTTT
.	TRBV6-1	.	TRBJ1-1	CASSMRGRDTEAFF	TGTGCCAGCAGTATGCGGGGTAGGGACACTGAAGCTTTCTTT
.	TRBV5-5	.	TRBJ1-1	CASSAGIANTEAFF	TGTGCCAGCAGCGCCGGCATAGCTAACACTGAAGCTTTCTTT
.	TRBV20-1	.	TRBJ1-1	CSARDSSGNTEAFF	TGCAGTGCTAGAGATAGTTCAGGGAACACTGAAGCTTTCTTT
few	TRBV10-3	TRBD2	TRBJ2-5	CRDRGSNGETQYF	TGCCGAGATCGCGGGAGTAACGGAGAGACCCAGTACTTC
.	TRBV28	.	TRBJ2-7	CASSLLGAGIGLSYEQYF	TGTGCCAGCAGTTTATTGGGAGCAGGGATTGGACTCTCCTACGAGCAGTACTTC
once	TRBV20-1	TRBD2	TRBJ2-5	CSAGREAETQYF	TGCAGTGCTGGGAGGGAGGCAGAGACCCAGTACTTC
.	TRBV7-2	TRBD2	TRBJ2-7	CASSLGRASGGYEQYF	TGTGCCAGCAGCTTAGGTCGGGCTAGCGGGGGGTACGAGCAGTACTTC
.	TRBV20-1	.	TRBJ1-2	CSATLGRLYGYTF	TGCAGTGCTACCCTAGGACGTCTCTATGGCTACACCTTC
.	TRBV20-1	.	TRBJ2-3	CSASPSRTDTQYF	TGCAGTGCTAGCCCCAGTCGGACAGATACGCAGTATTTT
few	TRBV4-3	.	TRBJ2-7	CASSPGRRVYEQYF	TGCGCCAGCAGCCCAGGAAGGAGGGTCTACGAGCAGTACTTC
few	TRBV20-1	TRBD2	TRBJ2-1	CSAAGGITYNEQFF	TGCAGTGCGGCGGGGGGTATCACCTACAATGAGCAGTTCTTC
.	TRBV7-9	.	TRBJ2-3	CASSRRASTDTQYF	TGTGCCAGCAGCCGGAGGGCCAGCACAGATACGCAGTATTTT
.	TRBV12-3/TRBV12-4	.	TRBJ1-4	CASTHEGSINEKLFF	TGTGCCAGCACACACGAGGGGTCCATTAATGAAAAACTGTTTTTT
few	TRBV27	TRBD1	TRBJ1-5	CASSLSLPGGSQPQHF	TGTGCCAGCAGTTTATCGCTTCCAGGGGGAAGTCAGCCCCAGCATTTT
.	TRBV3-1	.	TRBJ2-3	CASSQAETGPTDTQYF	TGTGCCAGCAGCCAAGCTGAGACAGGACCCACGGATACGCAGTATTTT
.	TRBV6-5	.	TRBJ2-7	CASSYSSPNYEQYF	TGTGCCAGCAGTTACTCGTCACCAAACTACGAGCAGTACTTC
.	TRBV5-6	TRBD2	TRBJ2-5	CASSFASGEIVPQETQYF	TGTGCCAGCAGCTTTGCTAGCGGGGAGATAGTACCCCAAGAGACCCAGTACTTC